These 9 T cell receptor beta chains were sequenced from one sample in a study of glioma-infiltrating T cells. The iRepertoire nested amplicon-rescue multiplex PCR amplified TCR alpha and beta CDR3s from RNA. TCRdb redid the calling of the multiplex PCR reads with MiXCR, one entry per CDR3 protein. The sample has 300,000 to 450,000 distinct CDR3 sequences, roughly two fifths seen once. Sequenced: glioma tissue, nonneoplastic brain tissue, or PBMCs (not recorded which). These receptors all stem from a human donor with low-grade glioma or glioblastoma, undergoing nonglioma brain surgery, or in good health (not recorded which).

The rearrangement links TRBV20-1 to TRBJ2-5, with D tentatively TRBD2 (5 bases). The germline V gene encodes CDR1 DFQATT and CDR2 SNEGSKA (reference sequence). Trimming left V 6 bases short and J 1 base short, with 27 bases between. This CDR3 has 18 residues. The CDR3 spells CSAQPYTPERELQETQYF. The CDR3, as DNA: TGCAGTGCACAACCCTATACCCCCGAGAGGGAGCTCCAAGAGACCCAGTACTTC.

J is TRBJ2-5 and V is TRBV29-1; 7 bases agree with TRBD1. The J call may not be correct, given that the DNA end is closer to TRBJ2-7. The CDR3 covers 13 residues. Germline CDR1 SQVTM, CDR2 ANQGSEA. CDR3 coding DNA: TGCAGCGTTTCGACAGGGTTGAGTAACGAGCAGTACTTC. Protein product: CSVSTGLSNEQYF.

Of note for this clonotype: One end of the junction is discordant with germline, which a read error may explain. The chain carries TRBV7-9 and TRBJ2-5; tentative D call: TRBD2 (5 bases). Germline lookup yields CDR1 SEHNR and CDR2 FQNEAQ (reference sequence). The CDR3 sequence is 15 residues long. CDR3 nucleotides: TGTGCCAGCAGCTGGAGAGCGGCACTTCAAGAGACCCGGTACTTC. Amino acids: CASSWRAALQETRYF. The complete variable domain, with remaining parts taken from reference TRBV7-9 and TRBJ2-5, reads DTGVSQNPRHKITKRGQNVTFRCDPISEHNRLYWYRQTLGQGPEFLTYFQNEAQLEKSRLLSDRFSAERPKGSFSTLEIQRTEQGDSAMYLCASSWRAALQETRYFGPGTRLLVL.

For the CDR3, the DNA is TGTGCCAGCAGTTGGGACAGGGATCAGCCCCAGCATTTT. This translates into CASSWDRDQPQHF. This chain connects TRBV11-2 to TRBJ1-5, with TRBD1 matching over 9 bases. Per the germline V gene, CDR1 is SGHAT and CDR2 is FQNNGV. This CDR3 is 13 amino acids long. With 6 bases clipped from V and 5 bases from J, the junction kept 2 bases outside the gene matches. The full variable domain, its missing parts supplied by reference TRBV11-2 and TRBJ1-5, is EAGVAQSPRYKIIEKRQSVAFWCNPISGHATLYWYQQILGQGPKLLIQFQNNGVVDDSQLPKDRFSAERLKGVDSTLKIQPAKLEDSAVYLCASSWDRDQPQHFGDGTRLSIL.

This clonotype was observed at least ten times. The chain joins TRBV20-1 to TRBJ2-7; D gene unclear. V was pared by 5 bases and J by 3 bases, with 8 bases between. CDR1 and CDR2 from the germline V gene are DFQATT and SNEGSKA (reference sequence). The CDR3 length is 11 residues. Written as DNA, the CDR3 is TGCAGTGCTGCCCCCCTCTACGAGCAGTACTTC. It encodes CSAAPLYEQYF.

A few counts support this clonotype. The J gene is TRBJ2-7, the V gene TRBV6-1; TRBD1 might be the D (6 bases). CDR3 length equals 14 residues. V was shortened by 7 bases and J by 5 bases, with 18 bases between the two germline ends. Per the germline V gene, CDR1 is MNHNS and CDR2 is SASEGT. The CDR3 protein is CASKRPGVRNEQYF. CDR3 DNA sequence: TGTGCCAGCAAACGCCCAGGGGTTCGGAACGAGCAGTACTTC.

V usage is TRBV7-6 and J usage is TRBJ2-7; 9 bases match TRBD2. CDR1 and CDR2 from the germline V gene are SGHVS and FNYEAQ. Trimming took 5 bases from V and 5 from J; bases not matched to a gene: 13. The CDR3 has 16 amino acids. CDR3 protein: CASSQGPGLANDEQYF. CDR3 nucleotides: TGTGCCAGCAGCCAGGGCCCGGGACTAGCTAACGACGAGCAGTACTTC.

This chain uses TRBV5-6 with TRBJ2-5, with TRBD2 identical over 12 bases. The germline V gene encodes CDR1 SGHDT and CDR2 YYEEEE. J gave up 2 bases and V 3 bases, and 5 bases lay outside the gene matches. The CDR3 sequence is 16 residues long. CDR3 bases: TGTGCCAGCAGCTCGCTCCTAGCGGGAGGGCAAGAGACCCAGTACTTC. As protein: CASSSLLAGGQETQYF.

This clonotype was recorded many times. The chain carries TRBV6-5 and TRBJ1-1; D not certain. The germline V gene encodes CDR1 MNHEY and CDR2 SVGAGI. Trimming removed 1 base at V and 3 bases at J, with 6 bases between. The CDR3 spans 13 residues. CDR3 in amino acids: CASSYYGHTEAFF. In DNA, the CDR3 is TGTGCCAGCAGTTACTACGGTCACACTGAAGCTTTCTTT.